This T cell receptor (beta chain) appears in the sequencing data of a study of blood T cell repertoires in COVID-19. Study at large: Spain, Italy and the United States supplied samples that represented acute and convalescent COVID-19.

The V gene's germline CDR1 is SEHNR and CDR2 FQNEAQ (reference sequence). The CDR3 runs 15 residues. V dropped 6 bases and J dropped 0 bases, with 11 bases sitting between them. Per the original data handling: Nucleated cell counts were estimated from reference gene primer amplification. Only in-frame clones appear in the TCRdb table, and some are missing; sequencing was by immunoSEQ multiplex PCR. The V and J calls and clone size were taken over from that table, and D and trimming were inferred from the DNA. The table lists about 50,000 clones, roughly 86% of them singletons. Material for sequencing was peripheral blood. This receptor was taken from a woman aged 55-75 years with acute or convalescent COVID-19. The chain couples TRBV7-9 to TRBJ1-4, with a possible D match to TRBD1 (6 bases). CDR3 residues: CASRRQATTNEKLFF. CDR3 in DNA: TGTGCCAGCAGGAGACAGGCTACAACTAATGAAAAACTGTTTTTT.